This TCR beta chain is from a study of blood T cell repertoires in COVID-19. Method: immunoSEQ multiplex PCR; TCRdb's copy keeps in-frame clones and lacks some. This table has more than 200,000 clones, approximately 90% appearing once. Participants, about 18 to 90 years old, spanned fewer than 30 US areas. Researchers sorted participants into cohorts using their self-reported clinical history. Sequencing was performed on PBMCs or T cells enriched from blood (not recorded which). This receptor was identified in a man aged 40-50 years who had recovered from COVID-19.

The CDR3 reads CASSFFSQGHLEAFF. CDR3 nucleotide sequence: TGTGCCAGCAGTTTTTTTTCCCAGGGGCACCTGGAGGCTTTCTTT. The gene calls are TRBV5-6 and TRBJ1-1; D might be TRBD1 (6 bases). Deletions cut 5 bases from V and 11 bases from J, with 25 bases between. CDR1 and CDR2 (germline): SGHDT, YYEEEE. This CDR3 is 15 amino acids long.